This T cell receptor beta chain was found in a study of CD8 T cells in ankylosing spondylitis. This clonotype was picked up many times. Quantitative 5'-RACE with molecular barcodes was used to make the TCR beta libraries. TCRdb recomputed calls from the 5' RACE reads with MiXCR, one row per CDR3 protein. The sample shows under 300,000 distinct CDR3 sequences, approximately 10% of them seen only once. The sample consisted of blood, either unsorted or a sorted T cell fraction (not recorded which). This clonotype originated in a male donor with ankylosing spondylitis or in good health (not recorded which).

CDR3 in amino acids: CATGGLNTEAFF. CDR3 bases: TGCGCGACGGGGGGCTTGAACACTGAAGCTTTCTTT. The chain is built from TRBV29-1 and TRBJ1-1, with a possible D match to TRBD1 (6 bases). The CDR3 contains 12 residues. CDR1 is SQVTM and CDR2 is ANQGSEA in the germline V gene. The full variable domain, rest sourced from reference TRBV29-1 and TRBJ1-1, is SAVISQKPSRDICQRGTSLTIQCQVDSQVTMMFWYRQQPGQSLTLIATANQGSEATYESGFVIDKFPISRPNLTFSTLTVSNMSPEDSSIYLCATGGLNTEAFFGQGTRLTVV.